This T cell receptor beta chain emerged from a study of Graves' ophthalmopathy and Graves' hyperthyroidism. CDR1 and CDR2 from the germline V gene are SGHRS and YFSETQ. V trimming: 5 bases; J trimming: 2 bases; junction bases outside the gene matches: 4. The CDR3 is made up of 13 amino acids. RNA transcripts served as template for amplifying TCR beta CDR3 sequences. In the first round, RT-PCR was carried out with HTBI primers, and a multiplex PCR formed the second round. TCRdb re-analysed the multiplex PCR reads in MiXCR, keeping a single row per CDR3 protein. Of more than 550,000 distinct CDR3 sequences in the sample, roughly 41% are singletons; the top ten hold about 3.3%.

This receptor was identified in an adult man with Graves' ophthalmopathy. The chain joins TRBV5-1 to TRBJ2-7; TRBD2 matches at 7 bases. Sequencing was performed on peripheral blood. The CDR3 loop reads CASRSGTTYEQYF. CDR3 bases: TGCGCCAGCAGGTCCGGGACTACCTACGAGCAGTACTTC.